This TCR beta chain was documented in a study of T cell repertoires in cytomegalovirus infection. TCRdb independently ran MiXCR on the reads; one entry per CDR3 protein. Of fewer than 650,000 distinct CDR3 sequences listed, 40% were seen once; the top ten hold 48%. This clonotype was detected a few times. Its specificity is not known. Trimming took off 8 bases at V and 6 bases at J, with 20 bases between the two ends. Germline loops: CDR1 SEHNR, CDR2 FQNEAQ (reference sequence). The CDR3 is 14 residues long. The source of this sequence is a human donor in good health (CMV status not recorded). Some clones in this sample may be carry-over from other donors' samples. The rearrangement joins TRBV7-9 to TRBJ2-7; tentatively, D is TRBD2 (6 bases). This sample comprised cultured PBMCs, obtained from culture after CMV antigen stimulation. CDR3 residues: CASGGLYRTGEQYF. CDR3 bases: TGTGCCAGCGGGGGGTTATACCGGACGGGCGAGCAGTACTTC. The entire variable domain, with the rest obtained from reference TRBV7-9 and TRBJ2-7, is as follows: DTGVSQNPRHKITKRGQNVTFRCDPISEHNRLYWYRQTLGQGPEFLTYFQNEAQLEKSRLLSDRFSAERPKGSFSTLEIQRTEQGDSAMYLCASGGLYRTGEQYFGPGTRLTVT.